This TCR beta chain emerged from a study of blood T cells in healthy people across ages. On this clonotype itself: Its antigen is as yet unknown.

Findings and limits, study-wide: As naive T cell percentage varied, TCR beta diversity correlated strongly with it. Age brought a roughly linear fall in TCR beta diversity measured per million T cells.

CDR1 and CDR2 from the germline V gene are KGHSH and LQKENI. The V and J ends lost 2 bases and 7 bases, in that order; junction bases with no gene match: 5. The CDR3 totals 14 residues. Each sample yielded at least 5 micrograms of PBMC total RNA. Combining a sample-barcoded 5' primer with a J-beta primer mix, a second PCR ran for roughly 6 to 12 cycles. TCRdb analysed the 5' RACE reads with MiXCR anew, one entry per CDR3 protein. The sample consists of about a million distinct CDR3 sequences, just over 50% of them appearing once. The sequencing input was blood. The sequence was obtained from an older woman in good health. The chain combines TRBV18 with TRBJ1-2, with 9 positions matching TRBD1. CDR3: CASSPGTGSGGYTF. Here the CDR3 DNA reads TGTGCCAGCTCACCAGGGACAGGGAGTGGTGGCTACACCTTC.